There are many counts of the clone carrying this TCR beta chain. Its antigen is not identified. Each cDNA held unique molecular identifiers, and template switching gave it a universal primer site. TCRdb reprocessed the 5' RACE reads with MiXCR, giving one entry per CDR3 protein. This table holds approximately 600,000 distinct CDR3 sequences, about 7.1% found once. These data come from a study of identical twins. Study-wide results and limits: Models underpredicted monozygotic twin sharing of out-of-frame TCR alpha. Cord blood beta clonotypes present at high abundance carried fewer insertions; no such pattern appeared in memory repertoires.

This CDR3 has 15 amino acids. V lost 5 bases and J lost 3, with 17 bases in between. CDR1 and CDR2 (germline): SGHRS, YFSETQ. The data were also submitted as part of a second study, on yellow fever vaccine responses in identical twins.

The sequenced material came from PBMCs. The chain uses TRBV5-1 and TRBJ2-5; D may be TRBD2 (5 bases). This receptor was taken from a woman under 30 in good health. For the CDR3, the DNA is TGCGCCAGCAGTGAAGCCCGGGGAAAAGAAGAGACCCAGTACTTC. Translated: CASSEARGKEETQYF.